This T cell receptor beta chain was sequenced for a study of neoadjuvant anti-PD-1 for oral cavity cancer. Germline-derived CDR1 and CDR2 are MNHNS and SASEGT. Trimming left V 5 bases short and J 5 bases short, with 12 bases between. The CDR3 covers 14 residues. Profiling relied on immunoSEQ multiplex PCR, and the TCRdb table lists in-frame clones only, not all of them. Of some 6,000 clones listed, approximately 60% are singletons. This clone was detected only once. Time point denoted: after neoadjuvant nivolumab, at surgical resection. The sample here was tumor tissue, taken after nivolumab (anti-PD-1) treatment. This rearrangement joins TRBV6-1 to TRBJ2-2, with D hard to call. The origin of this receptor is a person aged 35-80 years with oral cavity squamous cell carcinoma. The CDR3 protein is CASSSQARTGELFF. CDR3 DNA sequence: TGTGCCAGCAGTTCCCAGGCCCGGACCGGGGAGCTGTTTTTT.